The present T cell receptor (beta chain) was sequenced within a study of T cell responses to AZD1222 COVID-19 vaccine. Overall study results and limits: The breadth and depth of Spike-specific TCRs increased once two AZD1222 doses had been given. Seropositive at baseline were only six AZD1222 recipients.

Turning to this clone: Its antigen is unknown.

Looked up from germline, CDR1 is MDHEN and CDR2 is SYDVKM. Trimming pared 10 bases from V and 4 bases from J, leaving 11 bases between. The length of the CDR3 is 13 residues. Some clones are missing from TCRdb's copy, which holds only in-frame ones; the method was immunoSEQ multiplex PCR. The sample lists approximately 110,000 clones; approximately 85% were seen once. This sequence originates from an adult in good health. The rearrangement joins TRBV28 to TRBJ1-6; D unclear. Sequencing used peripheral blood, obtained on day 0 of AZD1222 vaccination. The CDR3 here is CATTTGYNSPLHF. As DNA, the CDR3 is TGTGCCACCACGACCGGTTATAATTCACCCCTCCACTTT.